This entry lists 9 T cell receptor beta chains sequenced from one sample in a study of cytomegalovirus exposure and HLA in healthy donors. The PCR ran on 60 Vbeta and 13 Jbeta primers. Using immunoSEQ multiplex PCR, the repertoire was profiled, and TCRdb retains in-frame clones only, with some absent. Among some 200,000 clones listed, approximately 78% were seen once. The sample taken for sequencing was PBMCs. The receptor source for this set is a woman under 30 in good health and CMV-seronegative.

The CDR3 DNA reads as TGTGCCAGCAGTTTCGTGGGGACTAGCGGTCTTGGTGAGCAGTTCTTC. This sequence encodes CASSFVGTSGLGEQFF. This rearrangement joins TRBV28 to TRBJ2-1; the match to TRBD2 covers 11 bases. CDR1 is MDHEN and CDR2 is SYDVKM in the germline V gene. The CDR3 has 16 amino acids. V lost 3 bases and J lost 9; bases outside the gene matches: 10.

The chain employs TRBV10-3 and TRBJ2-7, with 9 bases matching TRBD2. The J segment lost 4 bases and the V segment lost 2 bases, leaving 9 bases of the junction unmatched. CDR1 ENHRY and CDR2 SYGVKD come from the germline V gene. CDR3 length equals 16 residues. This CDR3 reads CAISETRTSDPYEQYV. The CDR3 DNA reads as TGTGCCATCAGTGAGACCCGGACTAGCGACCCGTACGAGCAGTACGTC.

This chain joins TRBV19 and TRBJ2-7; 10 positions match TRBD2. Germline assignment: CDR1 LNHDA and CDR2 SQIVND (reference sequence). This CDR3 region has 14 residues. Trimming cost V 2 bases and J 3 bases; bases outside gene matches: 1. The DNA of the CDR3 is TGTGCCAGTAGTATAATAGCGGGAGGCTACGAGCAGTACTTC. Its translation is CASSIIAGGYEQYF.

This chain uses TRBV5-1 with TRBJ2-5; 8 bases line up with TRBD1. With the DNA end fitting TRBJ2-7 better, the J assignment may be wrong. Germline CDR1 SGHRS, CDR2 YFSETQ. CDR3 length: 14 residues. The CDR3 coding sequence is TGCGCCAGCAGCTCTGGACAGGGCACCTACGAGCAGTACTTC. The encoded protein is CASSSGQGTYEQYF.

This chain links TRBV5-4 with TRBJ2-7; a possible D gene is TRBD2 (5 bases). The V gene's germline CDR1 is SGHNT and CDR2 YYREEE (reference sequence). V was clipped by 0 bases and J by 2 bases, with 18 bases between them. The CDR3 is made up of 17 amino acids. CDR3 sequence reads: CASSLAPLGSWAYEQYF. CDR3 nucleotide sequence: TGTGCCAGCAGCTTGGCCCCGTTAGGGAGTTGGGCCTACGAGCAGTACTTC. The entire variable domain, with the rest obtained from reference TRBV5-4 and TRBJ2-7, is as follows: ETGVTQSPTHLIKTRGQQVTLRCSSQSGHNTVSWYQQALGQGPQFIFQYYREEENGRGNFPPRFSGLQFPNYSSELNVNALELDDSALYLCASSLAPLGSWAYEQYFGPGTRLTVT.

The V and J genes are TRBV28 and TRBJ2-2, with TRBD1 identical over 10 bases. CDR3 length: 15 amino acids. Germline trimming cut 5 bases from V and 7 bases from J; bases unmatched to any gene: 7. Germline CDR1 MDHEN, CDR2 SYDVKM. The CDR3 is CASSRQGATFGELFF. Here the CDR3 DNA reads TGTGCCAGCAGTCGACAGGGGGCGACGTTCGGGGAGCTGTTTTTT.

This chain's CDR3 is CATGQRVNEKLFF. For the CDR3, the DNA is TGTGCCACCGGACAGAGAGTTAATGAAAAACTGTTTTTT. The chain couples TRBV15 to TRBJ1-4; D possibly corresponds to TRBD1 (6 bases). V lost 8 bases, J lost 4 bases, and 11 bases lay in between. The germline V gene has CDR1 LNHNV and CDR2 YYDKDF (reference sequence). The CDR3 has 13 residues.

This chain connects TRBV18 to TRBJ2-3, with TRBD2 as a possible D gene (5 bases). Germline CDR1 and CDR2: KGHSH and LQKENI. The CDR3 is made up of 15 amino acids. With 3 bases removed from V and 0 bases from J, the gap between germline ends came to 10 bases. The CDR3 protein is CASSPDYLSTDTQYF. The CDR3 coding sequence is TGTGCCAGCTCACCCGACTACCTGAGCACAGATACGCAGTATTTT.

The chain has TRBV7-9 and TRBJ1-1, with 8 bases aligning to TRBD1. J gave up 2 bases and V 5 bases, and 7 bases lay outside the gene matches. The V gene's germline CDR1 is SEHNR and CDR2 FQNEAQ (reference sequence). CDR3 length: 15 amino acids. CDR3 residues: CASSDQTGVNTEAFF. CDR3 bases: TGTGCCAGCAGCGACCAGACAGGGGTTAACACTGAAGCTTTCTTT. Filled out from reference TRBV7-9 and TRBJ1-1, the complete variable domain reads DTGVSQNPRHKITKRGQNVTFRCDPISEHNRLYWYRQTLGQGPEFLTYFQNEAQLEKSRLLSDRFSAERPKGSFSTLEIQRTEQGDSAMYLCASSDQTGVNTEAFFGQGTRLTVV.